These T cell receptor beta chains were read from a single sample in a study of cytomegalovirus exposure and HLA in healthy donors. Profiling relied on immunoSEQ multiplex PCR, and the TCRdb table lists in-frame clones only, not all of them. The sample records about 160,000 clones, under 75% being singletons. The source material was PBMCs. All receptors come from a man between 35 and 55 years old in good health and CMV-seropositive. Each CDR3 is given with its conserved first and last residue. The D gene is left open where the match is weak. The size field is filled for only some rows; it gives once, few, many or a size class.

d_call j_call v_call clone_size cdr3_aa cdr3_nt
TRBD1 TRBJ2-3 TRBV19 . CASSTTGGLTDTQYF TGTGCCAGTAGCACGACAGGGGGCCTGACAGATACGCAGTATTTT
. TRBJ1-1 TRBV19 few CASSMGQKNTEAFF TGTGCCAGTAGTATGGGGCAGAAGAACACTGAAGCTTTCTTT
TRBD1 TRBJ1-3 TRBV5-1 . CASSATGSGNTIYF TGCGCCAGCAGCGCGACAGGGTCTGGAAACACCATATATTTT
TRBD2 TRBJ2-1 TRBV5-6 . CASRYRTSGVLSYNEQFF TGTGCCAGCAGATATAGGACTAGCGGGGTCCTCTCCTACAATGAGCAGTTCTTC
. TRBJ1-4 TRBV9 . CASSPKQGPLNEKLFF TGTGCCAGCAGCCCAAAACAGGGACCCCTTAATGAAAAACTGTTTTTT
TRBD1 TRBJ1-5 TRBV9 . CASSVAGDRGQPQHF TGTGCCAGCAGCGTAGCGGGGGACAGGGGTCAGCCCCAGCATTTT
TRBD1 TRBJ2-7 TRBV7-8 . CASSSGTDYEQYF TGTGCCAGCAGCTCGGGGACAGATTACGAGCAGTACTTC
. TRBJ1-5 TRBV9 few CASSPGVLANQPQHF TGTGCCAGCAGCCCCGGGGTCCTCGCGAATCAGCCCCAGCATTTT
. TRBJ2-7 TRBV29-1 . CSVGGVVGYEQYF TGCAGCGTTGGGGGGGTCGTTGGCTACGAGCAGTACTTC
. TRBJ2-1 TRBV4-1 . CASSPGPRDEQFF TGCGCCAGCAGCCCCGGGCCGAGGGATGAGCAGTTCTTC
. TRBJ1-1 TRBV7-2 . CASSPQWGVTEAFF TGTGCCAGCAGCCCACAGTGGGGGGTAACTGAAGCTTTCTTT
TRBD1 TRBJ2-2 TRBV4-3 . CASRLNRGTGELFF TGCGCCAGCAGGCTTAACAGGGGCACCGGGGAGCTGTTTTTT
TRBD2 TRBJ2-1 TRBV10-3 . CAISEGGGGARNEQFF TGTGCCATCAGTGAGGGTGGCGGGGGGGCGCGAAATGAGCAGTTCTTC
. TRBJ2-5 TRBV5-1 . CASSIRQAGGTQYF TGCGCCAGCAGCATCCGACAGGCCGGTGGGACCCAGTACTTC
TRBD1 TRBJ1-5 TRBV4-1 . CASSLSDRGLGSNQPQHF TGCGCCAGCAGCCTTTCGGACAGGGGGCTGGGGAGCAATCAGCCCCAGCATTTT
. TRBJ1-6 TRBV9 . CASSVLGTGHQDSPLHF TGTGCCAGCAGCGTACTTGGCACGGGACACCAAGATTCACCCCTCCACTTT
. TRBJ2-7 TRBV27 . CASSSPTGLTYEQYF TGTGCCAGCAGTTCTCCGACAGGTTTAACGTACGAGCAGTACTTC
. TRBJ1-4 TRBV2 . CASSEASPRFF TGTGCCAGCAGTGAAGCGTCCCCCCGGTTTTTT
TRBD1 TRBJ2-7 TRBV5-1 few CASSGQGAGYEQYF TGCGCCAGCAGCGGACAGGGGGCTGGGTACGAGCAGTACTTC
. TRBJ1-4 TRBV7-8 . CASSLETGFKEKLFF TGTGCCAGCAGCTTAGAAACCGGGTTTAAGGAAAAACTGTTTTTT
. TRBJ1-3 TRBV4-2 . CASSQEGQYSGNTIYF TGTGCCAGCAGCCAGGAGGGGCAGTACTCTGGAAACACCATATATTTT
TRBD1 TRBJ1-3 TRBV5-1 . CASSGGTGGNTIYF TGCGCCAGCAGCGGGGGGACAGGAGGAAACACCATATATTTT
TRBD1 TRBJ1-5 TRBV29-1 . CSGLGQGRNQPQHF TGCAGCGGACTGGGACAGGGGAGGAATCAGCCCCAGCATTTT
. TRBJ1-1 TRBV7-6 . CASSLAAQNTEAFF TGTGCCAGCAGCTTAGCGGCCCAGAACACTGAAGCTTTCTTT
TRBD2 TRBJ2-3 TRBV5-1 . CASSLRLAGGPTDTQYF TGCGCCAGCAGTCTAAGACTAGCGGGGGGTCCCACAGATACGCAGTATTTT
. TRBJ1-6 TRBV12-2 . CARWPLTYNSPLHF TGTGCAAGATGGCCTCTCACCTATAATTCACCCCTCCACTTT
. TRBJ2-7 TRBV7-8 few CASSLVVGGEQYF TGTGCCAGCAGCTTAGTCGTGGGGGGCGAGCAGTACTTC
. TRBJ1-4 TRBV25-1 . CASSEQATNEKLFF TGTGCCAGCAGTGAACAGGCAACTAATGAAAAACTGTTTTTT
. TRBJ1-2 TRBV6-5 few CASSKQASGGYTF TGTGCCAGCAGTAAGCAGGCCTCAGGAGGCTACACCTTC
TRBD2 TRBJ2-1 TRBV4-3 . CASSQRWAGGPYEYNEQFF TGCGCCAGCAGCCAAAGATGGGCGGGGGGGCCCTACGAATACAATGAGCAGTTCTTC
. TRBJ2-7 TRBV19 . CASISPNYEQYF TGTGCCAGTATTAGCCCCAACTACGAGCAGTACTTC
TRBD2 TRBJ2-5 TRBV27 few CASSPAGGRQETQYF TGTGCCAGCAGTCCGGCGGGGGGGCGGCAAGAGACCCAGTACTTC
. TRBJ1-5 TRBV7-2 . CASGQPNQPQHF TGTGCCAGCGGACAGCCCAATCAGCCCCAGCATTTT
TRBD1 TRBJ1-2 TRBV6-5 . CASSLTGWDYGYTF TGTGCCAGCAGTTTGACAGGGTGGGACTATGGCTACACCTTC
TRBD1 TRBJ2-7 TRBV6-6 . CASRTDRGRTYEQYF TGTGCCAGCAGAACCGACAGGGGGCGAACCTACGAGCAGTACTTC
. TRBJ1-4 TRBV5-1 . CASSLAGATNEKLFF TGCGCCAGCAGCTTGGCCGGGGCAACTAATGAAAAACTGTTTTTT
TRBD2 TRBJ2-3 TRBV5-1 once CASSPRGLAGSTDTQYF TGCGCCAGCTCGCCCCGGGGCCTAGCGGGTAGCACAGATACGCAGTATTTT
. TRBJ1-4 TRBV25-1 few CASSEPGDEKLFF TGTGCCAGCAGTGAACCCGGGGATGAAAAACTGTTTTTT
. TRBJ1-6 TRBV5-1 few CASSLGILADSPLHF TGCGCCAGCAGCTTGGGCATTCTGGCGGATTCACCCCTCCACTTT
TRBD1 TRBJ1-4 TRBV19 . CASNPQGTGEFRLFF TGTGCCAGTAACCCCCAGGGGACAGGGGAATTTCGCCTGTTTTTT
TRBD1 TRBJ1-2 TRBV29-1 . CSVPDRGGFGYTF TGCAGCGTCCCGGACAGGGGCGGTTTTGGCTACACCTTC
. TRBJ1-5 TRBV6-6 . CASGPSVQPQHF TGTGCCAGCGGGCCCTCGGTTCAGCCCCAGCATTTT
TRBD1 TRBJ1-6 TRBV9 . CASSPGQLYSPLHF TGTGCCAGCAGCCCGGGACAGCTGTATTCACCCCTCCACTTT
TRBD1 TRBJ1-2 TRBV11-2 . CASRGRNYGYTF TGTGCCTCCAGGGGGCGAAACTATGGCTACACCTTC
TRBD1 TRBJ2-7 TRBV11-2 . CASSQDGTGVRYEQYF TGTGCCAGCAGCCAAGACGGGACAGGAGTGAGGTACGAGCAGTACTTC
. TRBJ1-6 TRBV6-4 . CASSSMTGSSPLHF TGTGCCAGCAGCTCGATGACAGGCTCTTCACCCCTCCACTTT
TRBD2 TRBJ2-6 TRBV9 . CASSGPLAGSPGANVLTF TGTGCCAGCAGCGGGCCACTAGCGGGTTCCCCTGGGGCCAACGTCCTGACTTTC
. TRBJ1-2 TRBV7-9 . CASSLERGGHGYTF TGTGCCAGCAGCTTAGAAAGAGGGGGACATGGCTACACCTTC
TRBD1 TRBJ2-3 TRBV4-2 . CASSQGQGKGTDTQYF TGTGCCAGCAGCCAGGGACAGGGGAAAGGCACAGATACGCAGTATTTT
. TRBJ1-3 TRBV10-3 . CAIRMDRTGNTIYF TGTGCCATCAGAATGGACAGAACTGGAAACACCATATATTTT
TRBD1 TRBJ2-5 TRBV19 . CASSMGDSQETQYF TGTGCCAGTAGTATGGGGGACAGCCAAGAGACCCAGTACTTC
. TRBJ1-2 TRBV9 . CASSVGAPGSYGYTF TGTGCCAGCAGCGTAGGCGCCCCAGGGTCCTATGGCTACACCTTC
. TRBJ2-3 TRBV19 . CASRGQQGTTDTQYF TGTGCCAGTAGGGGCCAGCAGGGAACAACAGATACGCAGTATTTT
TRBD2 TRBJ2-3 TRBV5-1 . CASSLVASGGTDTQYF TGCGCCAGCAGCTTGGTGGCTAGCGGGGGTACAGATACGCAGTATTTT
. TRBJ1-2 TRBV25-1 . CASSEYGAGLNYGYTF TGTGCCAGCAGTGAATATGGTGCAGGGTTGAACTATGGCTACACCTTC
TRBD1 TRBJ2-7 TRBV28 . CASSARDRSYEQYF TGTGCCAGCAGTGCCCGGGACAGAAGCTACGAGCAGTACTTC
TRBD1 TRBJ2-1 TRBV29-1 . CSVGQGYNEQFF TGCAGCGTTGGACAGGGCTACAATGAGCAGTTCTTC
TRBD1 TRBJ1-2 TRBV4-2 . CASSQDFTGANYGYTF TGTGCCAGCAGCCAAGACTTCACAGGGGCTAACTATGGCTACACCTTC
. TRBJ2-2 TRBV7-7 . CASSPGGASLGELFF TGTGCTAGCAGCCCAGGCGGGGCTTCCCTCGGGGAGCTGTTTTTT